The T cell receptor (beta chain) described here comes from a study of CDR3 diversity in severe acne. This clonotype was seen a handful of times. TCRdb fed the PCR reads into MiXCR, producing one record per CDR3 protein. Of 100,000 or so distinct CDR3 sequences in the sample, roughly 51% are singletons; the top ten hold roughly an eighth. Trimming took 2 bases from V and 0 from J, leaving 8 bases between them. Germline lookup yields CDR1 SGHTA and CDR2 FQGTGA. The CDR3 loop spans 15 amino acids. The TCR comes from a male donor with acne. The specimen was blood. The chain uses TRBV7-3 and TRBJ2-1; D remains unclear. The CDR3 region has the DNA TGTGCCAGCAGCTTAGGAGCAGACTCCTACAATGAGCAGTTCTTC. It translates to CASSLGADSYNEQFF. Based on the CDR3 plus reference TRBV7-3 and TRBJ2-1, the full variable domain is GAGVSQTPSNKVTEKGKYVELRCDPISGHTALYWYRQSLGQGPEFLIYFQGTGAADDSGLPNDRFFAVRPEGSVSTLKIQRTERGDSAVYLCASSLGADSYNEQFFGPGTRLTVL.